This TCR beta chain was obtained from a study of shared T cell receptors in the human thymus. The CDR3 is 12 amino acids. Per the germline V gene, CDR1 is MNHNY and CDR2 is SVGAGI (reference sequence). V was shortened by 2 bases and J by 8 bases, with 9 bases between the two germline ends. Clones were sequenced by immunoSEQ multiplex PCR, and TCRdb holds only the in-frame ones, with some missing. The data show about 380,000 clones, 85% to 95% seen once. This clonotype was obtained from a human donor. The sequenced sample was thymocytes. The rearrangement uses TRBV6-6 and TRBJ1-1; the D is unclear. DNA for the CDR3: TGTGCCAGCAGTTACGAGGGTGGGGAAGCTTTCTTT. It yields the protein CASSYEGGEAFF.